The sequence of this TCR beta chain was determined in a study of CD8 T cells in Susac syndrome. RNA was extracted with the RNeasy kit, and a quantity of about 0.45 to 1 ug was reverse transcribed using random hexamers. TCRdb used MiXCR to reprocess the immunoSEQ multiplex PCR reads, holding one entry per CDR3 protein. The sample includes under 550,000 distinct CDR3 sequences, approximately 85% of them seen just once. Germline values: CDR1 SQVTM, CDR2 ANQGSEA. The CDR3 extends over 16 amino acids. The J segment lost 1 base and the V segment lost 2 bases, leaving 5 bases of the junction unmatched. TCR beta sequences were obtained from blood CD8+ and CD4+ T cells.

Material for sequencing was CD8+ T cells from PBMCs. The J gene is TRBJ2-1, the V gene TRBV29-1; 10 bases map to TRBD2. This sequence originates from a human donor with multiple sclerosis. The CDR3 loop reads CSVETTTSGSYNEQFF. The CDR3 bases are TGCAGCGTTGAAACCACGACTAGCGGGTCCTACAATGAGCAGTTCTTC.